These 28 T cell receptor beta chains share one sample of origin, sequenced in a study of cytomegalovirus exposure and HLA in healthy donors. This PCR relied on a set of 60 Vbeta primers and 13 Jbeta primers. Assay used: immunoSEQ multiplex PCR; TCRdb lists only in-frame clones, some missing. The table records 150,000 to 200,000 clones, about 70% of them present only once. Sequencing input: PBMCs. These receptors were collected from a woman aged 25 to 39 in good health and CMV-seronegative.

The chain uses TRBV19 and TRBJ1-5; 7 positions agree with TRBD1. The CDR3 is 14 amino acids. V lost 4 bases and J lost 2; bases outside the gene matches: 2. Germline V gene sequence: CDR1 LNHDA, CDR2 SQIVND (reference sequence). CDR3 loop: CASSTGTGNQPQHF. The CDR3 nucleotides read TGTGCCAGTAGTACTGGGACAGGCAATCAGCCCCAGCATTTT.

CDR3 protein: CASSQMAGGMDTGELFF. CDR3 in DNA: TGTGCCAGCAGCCAAATGGCAGGGGGCATGGACACCGGGGAGCTGTTTTTT. The rearrangement links TRBV4-2 to TRBJ2-2, with 8 bases identical to TRBD1. Trimming cost V 2 bases and J 3 bases; bases outside gene matches: 8. The CDR3 has 17 residues. The germline gives CDR1 LGHNA, CDR2 YNFKEQ.

V usage is TRBV30 and J usage is TRBJ1-1, with no clear D. CDR3 length equals 11 residues. Trimming cost V 4 bases and J 8 bases, with 11 bases left between them. Germline CDR1 and CDR2: GTSNPN and SVGIG (reference sequence). CDR3 coding DNA: TGTGCCTGGATGCAAGCGGGAGAAGCTTTCTTT. Translation gives CAWMQAGEAFF.

The sample holds a few counts of this clone. The chain joins TRBV30 to TRBJ1-5; D is ambiguous. Germline V gene sequence: CDR1 GTSNPN, CDR2 SVGIG (reference sequence). V lost 2 bases and J lost 3, with 11 bases in between. The CDR3 covers 14 residues. CDR3 DNA sequence: TGTGCCTGGAGTAGTCCGAGTGACAATCAGCCCCAGCATTTT. It codes for CAWSSPSDNQPQHF.

A single count supports this clone. V and J are TRBV5-1 and TRBJ2-3, with 9 bases matching TRBD2. V was clipped by 0 bases and J by 0 bases; unmatched bases: 2. Germline CDR1 is SGHRS and CDR2 is YFSETQ. This CDR3 is 16 amino acids long. The CDR3 reads CASSLEAGGSTDTQYF. The CDR3, as DNA: TGCGCCAGCAGCTTGGAAGCGGGGGGTAGCACAGATACGCAGTATTTT. Complete variable domain (other parts from reference TRBV5-1 and TRBJ2-3): KAGVTQTPRYLIKTRGQQVTLSCSPISGHRSVSWYQQTPGQGLQFLFEYFSETQRNKGNFPGRFSGRQFSNSRSEMNVSTLELGDSALYLCASSLEAGGSTDTQYFGPGTRLTVL.

In its sample, this clone was seen a few times. The rearrangement joins TRBV2 to TRBJ1-1; D remains unclear. Trimming took 6 bases from V and 8 from J, leaving 13 bases between them. The CDR3 has 12 residues. Germline V CDR1 and CDR2: SNHLY, FYNNEI. CDR3 in DNA: TGTGCCAGCAGCGGCAGTGGGAGGGAAGCTTTCTTT. As protein: CASSGSGREAFF.

The rearrangement uses TRBV6-6 and TRBJ2-3; TRBD2 matches at 12 bases. Trimming removed 6 bases from V and 5 bases from J; junction bases left unmatched: 3. The CDR3 sequence is 14 residues long. Germline V CDR1 and CDR2: MNHNY, SVGAGI (reference sequence). The CDR3 DNA sequence: TGTGCCAGCAGACGACTAGCGGGAGAAGATACGCAGTATTTT. This encodes CASRRLAGEDTQYF.

This chain uses TRBV7-2 with TRBJ2-3; D remains ambiguous. CDR1 is SGHTA, CDR2 FQGNSA, per germline. The CDR3 sequence is 13 residues long. V lost 5 bases to trimming and J lost 2 bases, with 8 bases between them. CDR3 amino acids: CASSLSVTDTQYF. The DNA for the CDR3 is TGTGCCAGCAGCCTGTCGGTCACAGATACGCAGTATTTT.

The J gene is TRBJ2-1, the V gene TRBV5-1; D gene uncertain. Between the trimmed V and J ends, which lost 7 bases and 5 bases, there was a span of 13 bases. CDR3 length equals 13 residues. Germline loops: CDR1 SGHRS, CDR2 YFSETQ. This CDR3 is CASHPADNNEQFF. The CDR3, as DNA: TGCGCCAGCCACCCGGCTGACAACAATGAGCAGTTCTTC. The whole variable domain, remainder taken from reference TRBV5-1 and TRBJ2-1, is KAGVTQTPRYLIKTRGQQVTLSCSPISGHRSVSWYQQTPGQGLQFLFEYFSETQRNKGNFPGRFSGRQFSNSRSEMNVSTLELGDSALYLCASHPADNNEQFFGPGTRLTVL.

The chain combines TRBV9 with TRBJ2-3, with TRBD2 identical over 8 bases. V shed 3 bases and J 5 bases; nucleotides not matched to a gene: 8. Per the germline V gene, CDR1 is SGDLS and CDR2 is YYNGEE. The CDR3 length is 15 residues. The CDR3 loop reads CASSEDGTSQDTQYF. The DNA of the CDR3 is TGTGCCAGCAGCGAGGACGGGACTAGTCAAGATACGCAGTATTTT.

This clone was recorded once. The chain joins TRBV6-1 to TRBJ1-2; TRBD1 agrees at 8 bases. The CDR3 is made up of 15 amino acids. With V trimmed by 1 base and J by 4 bases, 5 bases remained unmatched. Germline V gives CDR1 MNHNS, CDR2 SASEGT. For the CDR3, the DNA is TGTGCCAGCAGTGAAGGGCAGGGGGCCAGCTATGGCTACACCTTC. Amino acids: CASSEGQGASYGYTF.

This sequence joins TRBV14 and TRBJ1-2; D may be TRBD1 (5 bases). The CDR3 extends over 16 amino acids. Germline CDR1 reads SGHDN; CDR2 reads FVKESK. With 0 bases removed from V and 5 bases from J, the gap between germline ends came to 16 bases. Written as DNA, the CDR3 is TGTGCCAGCAGCCAAGATTTAAGGGGTGTTAAGTATGGCTACACCTTC. As protein: CASSQDLRGVKYGYTF.

The table lists this clone with a few counts. This chain links TRBV9 with TRBJ2-6; possibly TRBD2 for D (5 bases). CDR3 length: 15 amino acids. V lost 6 bases and J 0 bases, leaving 10 bases between the germline ends. The germline V gene encodes CDR1 SGDLS and CDR2 YYNGEE. CDR3 sequence (DNA): TGTGCCAGCACCTCGGGGAACTCTGGGGCCAACGTCCTGACTTTC. This codes for CASTSGNSGANVLTF.

This chain uses TRBV10-3 with TRBJ2-3, with D possibly TRBD1 on 6 matching bases. The CDR3 runs 14 residues. The ends were cut back, 6 bases at V and 2 bases at J, with 12 bases in the middle. CDR1 and CDR2 (germline): ENHRY, SYGVKD. The CDR3 DNA sequence: TGTGCCATCAGGGACAGTCCGAACACAGATACGCAGTATTTT. Protein sequence: CAIRDSPNTDTQYF.

This clone has more than one count but fewer than ten. J is TRBJ2-3 and V is TRBV7-2; no reliable D call. V was cut by 3 bases and J by 5 bases, with 9 bases left in between. The CDR3 has 13 residues. Germline CDR1 SGHTA, CDR2 FQGNSA. The CDR3, as DNA: TGTGCCAGCAGCTTGCGCCGCGAAGATACGCAGTATTTT. It is translated as CASSLRREDTQYF.

This clone was seen a few times. This sequence joins TRBV7-2 and TRBJ2-3, with 8 bases lining up with TRBD1. CDR1 SGHTA and CDR2 FQGNSA come from the germline V gene. There are 15 residues in the CDR3. Trimming removed 3 bases from V and 0 bases from J; junction bases left unmatched: 2. Here the CDR3 DNA reads TGTGCCAGCAGCTTTCAGGGGGCTAGCACAGATACGCAGTATTTT. As protein: CASSFQGASTDTQYF. The full variable domain, rest sourced from reference TRBV7-2 and TRBJ2-3, is GAGVSQSPSNKVTEKGKDVELRCDPISGHTALYWYRQSLGQGLEFLIYFQGNSAPDKSGLPSDRFSAERTGGSVSTLTIQRTQQEDSAVYLCASSFQGASTDTQYFGPGTRLTVL.

J is TRBJ2-7 and V is TRBV9; TRBD2 matches at 14 bases. There are 16 residues in the CDR3. V shed 3 bases and J 5 bases; nucleotides not matched to a gene: 7. Germline loops: CDR1 SGDLS, CDR2 YYNGEE. CDR3 DNA sequence: TGTGCCAGCAGCGAAAGACTAGCGGGAGGGTGGAACGAGCAGTACTTC. Protein product: CASSERLAGGWNEQYF.

The V and J genes are TRBV5-1 and TRBJ2-7, with TRBD1 matching 8 bases. Germline CDR1 reads SGHRS; CDR2 reads YFSETQ. J lost 1 base, V lost 4 bases, and 4 bases had no gene match. This CDR3 is built from 14 residues. CDR3 sequence: CASSPQGASYEQYF. The CDR3 bases are TGCGCCAGCAGCCCTCAGGGGGCGTCCTACGAGCAGTACTTC.

The gene calls are TRBV2 and TRBJ2-5; 7 bases line up with TRBD1. Germline V gene sequence: CDR1 SNHLY, CDR2 FYNNEI. There are 16 residues in the CDR3. Trimming removed 6 bases from V and 5 bases from J; junction bases left unmatched: 15. CDR3 coding DNA: TGTGCCAGCAGCTCCATTGGGGCAGGGGGTACGGAGACCCAGTACTTC. Translation: CASSSIGAGGTETQYF.

The CDR3 here is CASTMDLAGVDEQFF. The CDR3 bases are TGTGCCAGCACCATGGATCTAGCGGGTGTCGATGAGCAGTTCTTC. V usage is TRBV6-1 and J usage is TRBJ2-1, with 8 bases identical to TRBD2. Germline values: CDR1 MNHNS, CDR2 SASEGT. V lost 7 bases and J lost 8; bases outside the gene matches: 13. The CDR3 runs 15 residues.

This chain joins TRBV5-4 and TRBJ1-4; 11 nucleotides agree with TRBD1. The J segment lost 8 bases and the V segment lost 4 bases, leaving 4 bases of the junction unmatched. The germline CDR1 and CDR2 sequences are SGHNT and YYREEE (reference sequence). This CDR3 has 14 amino acids. The CDR3 loop reads CASSGGQGGEKLFF. CDR3 nucleotide sequence: TGTGCCAGCAGCGGGGGACAGGGGGGCGAAAAACTGTTTTTT.

V and J are TRBV14 and TRBJ1-2; 7 bases line up with TRBD1. The CDR3 is 17 residues long. Germline V gene sequence: CDR1 SGHDN, CDR2 FVKESK. V was pared by 1 base and J by 6 bases, with 14 bases of the junction left unmatched. In nucleotides, the CDR3 is TGTGCCAGCAGCCAAGCAATCCAGGGGGAAGTCTTCGATGGCTACACCTTC. Translated, it gives CASSQAIQGEVFDGYTF.

V and J are TRBV6-4 and TRBJ1-1; 8 bases are shared with TRBD1. V trimming: 3 bases; J trimming: 3 bases; junction bases outside the gene matches: 3. This CDR3 is built from 14 residues. Per the germline V gene, CDR1 is MRHNA and CDR2 is SNTAGT. CDR3 sequence reads: CASSETGEYTEAFF. The CDR3 DNA follows: TGTGCCAGCAGTGAGACAGGGGAGTACACTGAAGCTTTCTTT.

A few counts support this clone. The chain joins TRBV7-3 to TRBJ1-1, with D possibly matching TRBD1 (6 bases). V lost 3 bases, J lost 5 bases, and 16 bases lay in between. Germline V lookup: CDR1 SGHTA, CDR2 FQGTGA. CDR3 length: 15 residues. CDR3 sequence (DNA): TGTGCCAGCAGCTTGGGACATTCTGGTAGGACTGAAGCTTTCTTT. This gives the protein CASSLGHSGRTEAFF.

The chain uses TRBV27 and TRBJ2-2, with 7 nucleotides matching TRBD1. CDR1 and CDR2 (germline): MNHEY, SMNVEV (reference sequence). V lost 6 bases, J lost 1 base, and 5 bases stayed unmatched. The CDR3 sequence is 15 residues long. The CDR3 loop reads CASRYRGLNTGELFF. As DNA, the CDR3 is TGTGCCAGCAGATACAGGGGTTTGAACACCGGGGAGCTGTTTTTT.

J is TRBJ2-5 and V is TRBV7-2, with a weak D call TRBD1 (5 bases). In germline, CDR1 is SGHTA, CDR2 FQGNSA. V lost 2 bases to trimming and J lost 3 bases, with 10 bases between them. The CDR3 sequence is 14 residues long. The DNA of the CDR3 is TGTGCCAGCAGCTTAATACAGGATGAAGAGACCCAGTACTTC. It codes for CASSLIQDEETQYF.

The CDR3 here is CASMLTGGFVQPQHF. CDR3 nucleotides: TGCGCCAGCATGCTGACAGGGGGATTTGTTCAGCCCCAGCATTTT. The chain joins TRBV10-2 to TRBJ1-5; 9 nucleotides line up with TRBD1. Germline CDR1 WSHSY, CDR2 SAAADI. V was clipped by 7 bases and J by 6 bases; unmatched bases: 10. The length of the CDR3 is 15 residues.

The rearrangement links TRBV10-2 to TRBJ1-5; a weak D match, TRBD1 (5 bases). CDR1 and CDR2 (germline): WSHSY, SAAADI. The CDR3 extends over 15 amino acids. Trimming stripped 1 base from V and 4 bases from J, with 11 bases between. The CDR3 DNA follows: TGCGCCAGCAGTGAGTACGGGACTCCAAATCAGCCCCAGCATTTT. It yields the protein CASSEYGTPNQPQHF.